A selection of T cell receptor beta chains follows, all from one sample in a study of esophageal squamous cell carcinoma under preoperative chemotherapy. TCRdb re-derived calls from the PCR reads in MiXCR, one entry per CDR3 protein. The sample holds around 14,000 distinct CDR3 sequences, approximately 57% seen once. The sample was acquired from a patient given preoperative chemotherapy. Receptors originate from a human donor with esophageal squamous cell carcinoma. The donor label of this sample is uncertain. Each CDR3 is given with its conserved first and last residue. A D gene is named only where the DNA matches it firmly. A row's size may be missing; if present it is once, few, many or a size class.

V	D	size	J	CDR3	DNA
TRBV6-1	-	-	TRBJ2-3	CASSRNQGDCADTQYF	TGTGCCAGCAGTCGCAACCAGGGGGACTGCGCAGACACGCAGTATTTT
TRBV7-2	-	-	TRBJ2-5	CASSEGETQYF	TGTGCCAGCAGCGAGGGGGAGACCCAGTACTTC
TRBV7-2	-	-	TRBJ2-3	CASSSRQRWANGTQYF	-
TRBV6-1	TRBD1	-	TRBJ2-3	CASSRNQGDAKDTQYF	TGTGCCAGCAGTCGCAACCAGGGGGACGCCAAAGATACGCAGTATTTT
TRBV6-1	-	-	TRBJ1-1	CASSEVGTQLDTEAFF	TGTGCCAGCAGTGAAGTAGGGACCCAGCTGGATACTGAAGCTTTCTTT
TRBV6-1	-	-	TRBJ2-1	CASSEYGGHNNEQFF	TGTGCCAGCAGTGAATACGGGGGCCACAACAATGAGCAGTTCTTC
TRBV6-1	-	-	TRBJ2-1	CASRWGLISGSNEQFF	TGTGCCAGCAGGTGGGGGCTAATATCGGGGAGCAATGAGCAGTTCTTC
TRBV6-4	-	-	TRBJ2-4	CASSEGRWAKDTQYF	TGTGCCAGCAGTGAGGGTAGGTGGGCCAAAGACACGCAGTACTTC
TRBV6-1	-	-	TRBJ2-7	CASRPHRTYEQYF	TGTGCCAGCAGACCCCATAGGACCTACGAGCAGTACTTC
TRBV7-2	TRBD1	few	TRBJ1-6	CASSPDRVGNSPLHF	TGTGCCAGCAGCCCCGACAGGGTTGGGAATTCACCCCTCCACTTT
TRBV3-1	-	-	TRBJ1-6	CASSPSRNSPLHF	TGTGCCAGCAGCCCAAGTAGGAATTCACCCCTCCACTTT
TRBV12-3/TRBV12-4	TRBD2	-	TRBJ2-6	CASSYGLAGDSGANVLTF	TGTGCCAGCAGTTATGGACTAGCGGGAGATAGTGGGGCCAACGTCCTGACTTTC
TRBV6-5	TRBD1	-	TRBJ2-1	CASSYSGQGGTQFF	TGTGCCAGCAGTTACTCCGGACAGGGGGGGACCCAGTTCTTC
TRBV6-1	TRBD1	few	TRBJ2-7	CARIGQANEQYF	TGTGCCAGAATCGGACAGGCCAACGAGCAGTACTTC
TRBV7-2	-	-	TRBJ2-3	CASSLALGPDTQYF	TGTGCCAGCAGCTTAGCCCTCGGACCAGATACGCAGTATTTT
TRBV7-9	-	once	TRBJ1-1	CASSLAVGVNTEAFF	TGTGCCAGCAGCTTAGCGGTGGGTGTGAACACTGAAGCTTTCTTT
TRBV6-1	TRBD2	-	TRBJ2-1	CASSTTSGGEMFF	TGTGCCAGCAGTACCACTAGCGGGGGGGAGATGTTCTTC
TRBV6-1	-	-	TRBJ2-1	CASSPRGWDEQFF	TGTGCCAGCAGTCCCCGGGGGTGGGATGAGCAGTTCTTC
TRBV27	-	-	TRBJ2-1	CASSHDSSYNEQFF	TGTGCCAGCAGTCACGATAGCTCCTACAATGAGCAGTTCTTC
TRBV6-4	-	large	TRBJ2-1	CASSDSSLGDHNEQFF	TGTGCCAGCAGTGACTCGTCCCTCGGGGACCACAATGAGCAGTTCTTC
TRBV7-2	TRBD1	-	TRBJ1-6	CASSLGQGYNSPLHF	TGTGCCAGCAGCTTAGGACAGGGGTATAATTCACCCCTCCACTTT
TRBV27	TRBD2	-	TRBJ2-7	CASSLTSSSYEQYF	TGTGCCAGCAGTTTGACTAGCTCTTCCTACGAGCAGTACTTC
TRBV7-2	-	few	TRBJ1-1	CASSLAGKNTEAFF	TGTGCCAGCAGCTTAGCAGGGAAGAACACTGAAGCTTTCTTT
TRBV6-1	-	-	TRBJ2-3	CASRAPGVCATNTQYF	TGTGCCAGCCGAGCCCCGGGGGTGTGTGCCACAAATACGCAGTATTTC
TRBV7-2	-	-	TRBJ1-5	CASSLSFPNQPQHF	TGTGCCAGCAGCTTAAGTTTCCCCAATCAGCCCCAGCATTTT
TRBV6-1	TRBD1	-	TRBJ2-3	CAGGRVTGGEEWVGPSGPDTQYF	TGTGCCGGCGGCCGTGTCACAGGGGGCGAGGAGTGGGTTGGGCCCAGTGGCCCAGATACGCAGTATTTC
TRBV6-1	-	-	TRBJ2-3	CASSEHLPQAVRTDKLYF	TGTGCCAGCAGTGAACATCTCCCACAGGCTGTGCGGACAGATAAGCTGTATTTT
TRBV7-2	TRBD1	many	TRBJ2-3	CASTSGTGGFNTQYF	TGTGCCAGCACCTCCGGGACAGGGGGGTTCAATACGCAGTATTTT
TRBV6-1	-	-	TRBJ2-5	CARAMGVRGAETQYF	TGTGCCAGGGCCATGGGGGTCCGTGGCGCAGAGACCCAGTACTTC
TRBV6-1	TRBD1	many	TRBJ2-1	CASRGQGAFNEQFF	TGTGCCAGCAGGGGACAGGGGGCCTTCAATGAGCAGTTCTTC
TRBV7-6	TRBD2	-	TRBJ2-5	CASSLGGLAGYYNEQYF	TGTGCCAGCAGCTTAGGGGGACTAGCGGGCTACTACAATGAGCAGTACTTC
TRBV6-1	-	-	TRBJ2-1	CASSEGSGAQETQFF	TGTGCCAGCAGTGAAGGGTCAGGGGCCCAAGAGACCCAGTTCTTC
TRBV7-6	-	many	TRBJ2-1	CASSLEAPPLPGAGRSNEQFF	TGTGCCAGCAGCTTAGAAGCCCCCCCCCTCCCAGGGGCGGGGCGGAGCAATGAGCAGTTCTTC
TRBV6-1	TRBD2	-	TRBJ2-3	CASGGSGGCDTETQYF	TGTGCCAGCGGGGGGTCGGGGGGGTGTGACACAGAGACCCAGTATTTC
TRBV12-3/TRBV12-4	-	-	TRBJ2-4	CASSASGRGAKNMQYF	TGTGCCAGCAGTGCCTCGGGGCGGGGAGCCAAAAATATGCAGTATTTC
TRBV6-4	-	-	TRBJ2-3	CAMGDPGESTGTQYF	TGTGCCATGGGTGATCCGGGTGAGAGCACAGGGACGCAGTATTTT
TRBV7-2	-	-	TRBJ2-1	CASSVYNEQFF	TGTGCCAGCAGCGTTTACAATGAGCAGTTCTTC
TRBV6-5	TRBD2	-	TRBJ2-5	CASSLGTNQETQYF	TGTGCCAGCAGTTTAGGGACTAATCAAGAGACCCAGTACTTC
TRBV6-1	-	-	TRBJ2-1	CASSALVEGDSYDEQFF	TGTGCCAGCAGCGCACTCGTTGAGGGGGATTCCTACGATGAGCAGTTCTTC
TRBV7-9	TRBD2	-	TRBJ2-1	CASSLESGRIGGEQYF	TGTGCCAGCAGCTTAGAGAGCGGGAGGATAGGCGGTGAGCAGTACTTT
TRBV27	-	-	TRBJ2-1	CASSPDWGNEQFF	TGTGCCAGCAGTCCCGACTGGGGGAATGAGCAGTTCTTC
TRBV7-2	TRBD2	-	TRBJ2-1	CASSLDSGSYNEQFF	TGTGCCAGCAGCTTAGATAGCGGGAGCTACAATGAGCAGTTCTTC
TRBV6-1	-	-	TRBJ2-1	CGSSDPDTQYF	TGTGGCAGCAGTGACCCAGATACGCAGTACTTT
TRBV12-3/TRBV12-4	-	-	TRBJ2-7	CAGRGGRPPDTQYF	TGTGCGGGGAGGGGGGGCCGACCCCCAGATACGCAGTACTTC
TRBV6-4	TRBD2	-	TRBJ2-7	CASSDGTSYNEQYF	TGTGCCAGCAGTGACGGGACTAGCTACAATGAGCAGTACTTC
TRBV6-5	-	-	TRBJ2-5	CASSYSTETQYF	TGTGCCAGCAGTTACTCGACGGAGACCCAGTACTTC
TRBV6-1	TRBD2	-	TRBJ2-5	CASASGGDPDTQYF	TGTGCCAGCGCTAGCGGGGGGGACCCAGATACCCAGTACTTC
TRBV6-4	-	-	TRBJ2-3	CASRGTGGRGPDTQYF	TGTGCCAGCAGGGGCACCGGAGGCCGGGGCCCAGATACGCAGTATTTC